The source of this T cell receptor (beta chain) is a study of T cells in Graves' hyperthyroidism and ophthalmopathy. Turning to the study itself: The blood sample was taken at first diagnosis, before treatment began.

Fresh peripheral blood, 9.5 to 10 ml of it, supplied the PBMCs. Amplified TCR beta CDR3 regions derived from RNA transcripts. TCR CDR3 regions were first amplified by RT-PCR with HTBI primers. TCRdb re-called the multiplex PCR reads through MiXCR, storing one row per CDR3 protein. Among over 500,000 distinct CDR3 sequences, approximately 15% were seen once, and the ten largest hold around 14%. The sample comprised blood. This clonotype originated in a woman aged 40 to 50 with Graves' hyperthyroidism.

Here the CDR3 reads CASSHLTRGEHEQYF. CDR3 in DNA: TGCGCCAGCAGCCACCTCACGAGGGGGGAGCACGAGCAGTACTTC. The rearrangement joins TRBV4-1 to TRBJ2-7, with D perhaps TRBD1 or TRBD2 (6 bases each). CDR3 size: 15 residues. In germline, CDR1 is MGHRA, CDR2 YSYEKL. V was trimmed by 3 bases and J by 5 bases, leaving 17 bases between them.